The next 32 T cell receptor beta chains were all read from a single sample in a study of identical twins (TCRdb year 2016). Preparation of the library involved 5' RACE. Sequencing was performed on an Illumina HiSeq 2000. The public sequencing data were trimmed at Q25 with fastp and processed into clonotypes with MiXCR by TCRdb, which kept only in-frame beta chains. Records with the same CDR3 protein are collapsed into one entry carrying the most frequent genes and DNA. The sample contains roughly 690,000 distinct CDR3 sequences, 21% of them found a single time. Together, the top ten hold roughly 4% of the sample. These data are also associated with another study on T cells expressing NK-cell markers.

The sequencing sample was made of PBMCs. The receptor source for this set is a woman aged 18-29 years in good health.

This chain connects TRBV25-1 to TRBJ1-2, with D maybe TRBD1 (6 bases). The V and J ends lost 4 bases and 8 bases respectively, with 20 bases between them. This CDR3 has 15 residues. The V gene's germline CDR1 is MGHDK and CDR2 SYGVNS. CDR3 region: CASSGAGTGFGGYTF. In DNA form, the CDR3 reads TGTGCCAGCAGTGGGGCGGGTACAGGGTTTGGCGGCTACACCTTC.

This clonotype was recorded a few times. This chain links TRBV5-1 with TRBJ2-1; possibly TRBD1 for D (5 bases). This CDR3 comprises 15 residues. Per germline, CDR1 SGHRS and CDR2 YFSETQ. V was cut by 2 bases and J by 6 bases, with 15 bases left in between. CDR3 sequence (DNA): TGCGCCAGCAGCTTTATTCAGGGTGCATCCAATGAGCAGTTCTTC. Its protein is CASSFIQGASNEQFF. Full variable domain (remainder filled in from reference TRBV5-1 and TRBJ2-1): KAGVTQTPRYLIKTRGQQVTLSCSPISGHRSVSWYQQTPGQGLQFLFEYFSETQRNKGNFPGRFSGRQFSNSRSEMNVSTLELGDSALYLCASSFIQGASNEQFFGPGTRLTVL.

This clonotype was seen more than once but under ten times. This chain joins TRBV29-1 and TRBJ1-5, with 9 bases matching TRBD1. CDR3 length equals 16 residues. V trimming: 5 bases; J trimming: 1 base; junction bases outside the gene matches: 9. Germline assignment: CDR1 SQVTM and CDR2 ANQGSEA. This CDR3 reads CSVTTGQGKSNQPQHF. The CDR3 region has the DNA TGCAGCGTTACTACGGGACAGGGAAAAAGCAATCAGCCCCAGCATTTT.

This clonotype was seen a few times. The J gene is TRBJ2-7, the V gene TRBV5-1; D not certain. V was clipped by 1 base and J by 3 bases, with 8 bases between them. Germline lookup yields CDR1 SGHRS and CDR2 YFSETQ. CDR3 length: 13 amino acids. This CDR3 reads CASSLNSLYEQYF. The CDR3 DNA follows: TGCGCCAGCAGCTTGAATTCCCTCTACGAGCAGTACTTC.

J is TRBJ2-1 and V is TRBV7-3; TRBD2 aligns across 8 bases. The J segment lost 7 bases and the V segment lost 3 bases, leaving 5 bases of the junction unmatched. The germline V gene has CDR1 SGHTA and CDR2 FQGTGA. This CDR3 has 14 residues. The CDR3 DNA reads TGTGCCAGCAGCTTCGACGGGGGGGCAAATGAGCAGTTCTTC. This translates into CASSFDGGANEQFF.

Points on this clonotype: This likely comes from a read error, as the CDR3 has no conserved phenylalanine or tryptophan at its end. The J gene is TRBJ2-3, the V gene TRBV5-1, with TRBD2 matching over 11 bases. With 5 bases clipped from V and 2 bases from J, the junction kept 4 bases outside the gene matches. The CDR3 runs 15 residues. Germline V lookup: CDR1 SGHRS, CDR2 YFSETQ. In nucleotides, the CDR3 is TGCGCCAGCAGGGCGACTAGCGGGGCCACAGATACGCAGTATTTA. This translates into CASRATSGATDTQYL.

The CDR3 here is CASSPGPGQGYNEQFF. The CDR3 region has the DNA TGTGCCAGCAGCCCTGGGCCGGGACAGGGGTACAATGAGCAGTTCTTC. The chain recombines TRBV7-6 with TRBJ2-1; 10 nucleotides align to TRBD1. The CDR3 runs to 16 residues. Germline values: CDR1 SGHVS, CDR2 FNYEAQ. J was trimmed by 4 bases and V by 5 bases; bases with no gene match: 8.

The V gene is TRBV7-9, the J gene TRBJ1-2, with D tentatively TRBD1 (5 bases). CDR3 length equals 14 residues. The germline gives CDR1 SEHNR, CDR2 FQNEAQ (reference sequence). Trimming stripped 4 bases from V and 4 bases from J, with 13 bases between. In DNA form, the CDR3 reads TGTGCCAGCAGCTCCAGGACAACCGGCTATGGCTACACCTTC. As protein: CASSSRTTGYGYTF.

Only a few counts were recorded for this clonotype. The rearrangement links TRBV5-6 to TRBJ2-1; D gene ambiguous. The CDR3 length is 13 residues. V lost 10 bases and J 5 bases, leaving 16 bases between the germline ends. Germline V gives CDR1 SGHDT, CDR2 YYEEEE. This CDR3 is CAVSSARDNEQFF. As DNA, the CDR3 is TGTGCCGTGAGCTCCGCCCGTGACAATGAGCAGTTCTTC.

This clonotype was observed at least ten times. This CDR3 is CASSFQAPYEQYF. CDR3 in DNA: TGTGCCAGCAGTTTCCAAGCCCCCTACGAGCAGTACTTC. V usage is TRBV12-3 or TRBV12-4 and J usage is TRBJ2-7; D uncertain. The V gene lost 3 bases and the J gene lost 2 bases, with 8 bases spanning the gap. CDR3 length equals 13 residues.

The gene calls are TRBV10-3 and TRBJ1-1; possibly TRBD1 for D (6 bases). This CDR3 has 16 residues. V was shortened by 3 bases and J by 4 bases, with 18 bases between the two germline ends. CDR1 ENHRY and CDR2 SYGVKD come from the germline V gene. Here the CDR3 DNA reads TGTGCCATCAGTGAATTTGGCCAGGGGCGGGGCACTGAAGCTTTCTTT. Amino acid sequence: CAISEFGQGRGTEAFF.

In DNA, the CDR3 is TGCAGTGCTAGATTCCAGCGAAGCTCCTACGAGCAGTACTTC. This sequence encodes CSARFQRSSYEQYF. The V gene is TRBV20-1, the J gene TRBJ2-7, with D unclear. The CDR3 consists of 14 residues. Germline CDR1 is DFQATT and CDR2 is SNEGSKA (reference sequence). Trimming stripped 2 bases from V and 0 bases from J, with 11 bases between.

CDR3 nucleotides: TGTGCCATCACGGGGACTAGCGGAGACACCACCAAGAATGAGCAGTTCTTC. It is translated as CAITGTSGDTTKNEQFF. The chain employs TRBV10-3 and TRBJ2-1, with 11 bases matching TRBD2. Germline values: CDR1 ENHRY, CDR2 SYGVKD. J gave up 7 bases and V 7 bases, and 15 bases lay outside the gene matches. CDR3 length: 17 residues.

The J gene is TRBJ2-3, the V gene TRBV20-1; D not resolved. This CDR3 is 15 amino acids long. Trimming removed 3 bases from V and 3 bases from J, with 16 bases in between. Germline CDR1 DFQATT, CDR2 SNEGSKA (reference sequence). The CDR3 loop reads CSASPGSISTDTQYF. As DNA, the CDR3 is TGCAGTGCTAGTCCGGGCTCCATCTCAACAGATACGCAGTATTTT.

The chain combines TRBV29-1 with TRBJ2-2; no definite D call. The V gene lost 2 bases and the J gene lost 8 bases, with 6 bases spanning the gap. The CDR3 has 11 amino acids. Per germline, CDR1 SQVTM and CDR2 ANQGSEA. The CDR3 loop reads CSVEYSGELFF. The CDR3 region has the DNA TGCAGCGTTGAATATTCTGGGGAGCTGTTTTTT.

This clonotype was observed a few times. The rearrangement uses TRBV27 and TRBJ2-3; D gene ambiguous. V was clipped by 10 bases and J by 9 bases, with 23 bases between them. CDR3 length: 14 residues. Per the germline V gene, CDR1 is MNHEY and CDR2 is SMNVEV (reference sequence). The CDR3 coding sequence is TGTGCCACCTTGGACCCGTCGAACGGTCTCACGCAGTATTTT. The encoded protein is CATLDPSNGLTQYF.

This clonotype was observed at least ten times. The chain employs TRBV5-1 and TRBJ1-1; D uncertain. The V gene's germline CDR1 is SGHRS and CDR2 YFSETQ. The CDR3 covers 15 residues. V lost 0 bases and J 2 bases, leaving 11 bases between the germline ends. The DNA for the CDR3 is TGCGCCAGCAGCTTGGCCCCCGGAAGCAACACTGAAGCTTTCTTT. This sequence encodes CASSLAPGSNTEAFF.

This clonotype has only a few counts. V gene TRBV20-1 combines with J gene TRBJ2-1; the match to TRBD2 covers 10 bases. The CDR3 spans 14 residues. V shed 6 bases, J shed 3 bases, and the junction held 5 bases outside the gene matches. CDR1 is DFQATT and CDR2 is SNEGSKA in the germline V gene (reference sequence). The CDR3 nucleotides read TGCAGTGCCAGCGGGGGGGCAGGCTACAATGAGCAGTTCTTC. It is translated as CSASGGAGYNEQFF.

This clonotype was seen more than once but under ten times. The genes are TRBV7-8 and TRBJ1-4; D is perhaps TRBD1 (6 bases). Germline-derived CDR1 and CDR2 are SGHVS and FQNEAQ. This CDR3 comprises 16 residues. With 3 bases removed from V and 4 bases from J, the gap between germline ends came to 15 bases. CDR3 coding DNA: TGTGCCAGCAGCTTTTGGGCCGCAGGGGTTAATGAAAAACTGTTTTTT. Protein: CASSFWAAGVNEKLFF.

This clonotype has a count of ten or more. CDR3 loop: CSAKPPPSYNEQFF. The CDR3 DNA is TGCAGTGCTAAACCACCGCCCTCCTACAATGAGCAGTTCTTC. V gene TRBV20-1 combines with J gene TRBJ2-1; D gene unclear. V lost 4 bases and J 0 bases, leaving 10 bases between the germline ends. This CDR3 contains 14 residues. Germline CDR1 DFQATT, CDR2 SNEGSKA (reference sequence).

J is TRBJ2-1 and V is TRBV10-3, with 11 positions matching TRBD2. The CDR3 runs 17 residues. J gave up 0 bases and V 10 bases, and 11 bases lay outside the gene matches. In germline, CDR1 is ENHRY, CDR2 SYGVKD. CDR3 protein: CANRPTSGSNSYNEQFF. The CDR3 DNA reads TGTGCCAACAGGCCTACTAGCGGGAGTAACTCCTACAATGAGCAGTTCTTC.

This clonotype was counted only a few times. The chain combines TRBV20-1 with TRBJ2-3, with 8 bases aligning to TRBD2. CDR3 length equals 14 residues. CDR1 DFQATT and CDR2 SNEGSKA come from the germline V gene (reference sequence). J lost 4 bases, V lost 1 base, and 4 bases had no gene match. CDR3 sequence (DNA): TGCAGTGCTAGAGTAGCGGGAATACCAGATACGCAGTATTTT. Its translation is CSARVAGIPDTQYF.

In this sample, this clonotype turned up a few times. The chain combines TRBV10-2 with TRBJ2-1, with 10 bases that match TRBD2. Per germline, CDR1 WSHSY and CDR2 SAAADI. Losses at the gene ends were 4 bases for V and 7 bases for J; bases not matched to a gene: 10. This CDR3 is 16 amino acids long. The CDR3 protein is CASSGAGTSAPNEQFF. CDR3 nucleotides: TGCGCCAGCAGTGGGGCCGGGACTAGCGCGCCAAATGAGCAGTTCTTC.

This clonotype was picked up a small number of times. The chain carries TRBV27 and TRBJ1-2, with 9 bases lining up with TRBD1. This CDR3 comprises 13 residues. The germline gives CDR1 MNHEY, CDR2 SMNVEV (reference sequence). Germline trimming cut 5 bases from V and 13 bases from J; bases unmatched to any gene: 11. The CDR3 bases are TGTGCCAGCAGTATCAGGACAGGGGCCCCCGTCACCTTC. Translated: CASSIRTGAPVTF.

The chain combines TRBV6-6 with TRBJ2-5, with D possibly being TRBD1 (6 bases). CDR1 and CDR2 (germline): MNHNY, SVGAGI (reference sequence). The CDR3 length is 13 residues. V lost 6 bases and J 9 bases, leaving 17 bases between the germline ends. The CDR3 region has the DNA TGTGCCAGCAGATCGACGGACCCAGGGGCCCAGTACTTC. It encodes CASRSTDPGAQYF.

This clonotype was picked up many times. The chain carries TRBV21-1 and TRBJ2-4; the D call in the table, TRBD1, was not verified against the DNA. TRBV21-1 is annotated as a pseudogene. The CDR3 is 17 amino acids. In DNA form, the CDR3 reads TGTGCCAGCACCACCCGGGGAGCCAGGCTAGCCAAAAACATTCAGTACTTC. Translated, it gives CASTTRGARLAKNIQYF.

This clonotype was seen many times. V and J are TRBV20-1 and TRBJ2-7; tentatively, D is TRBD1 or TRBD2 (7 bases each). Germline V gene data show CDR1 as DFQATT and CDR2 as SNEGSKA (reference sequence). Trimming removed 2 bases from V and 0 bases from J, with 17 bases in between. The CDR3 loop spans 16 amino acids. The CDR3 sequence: CSARQGGGGSSYEQYF. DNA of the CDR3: TGCAGTGCTAGACAGGGGGGTGGCGGGAGCTCCTACGAGCAGTACTTC.

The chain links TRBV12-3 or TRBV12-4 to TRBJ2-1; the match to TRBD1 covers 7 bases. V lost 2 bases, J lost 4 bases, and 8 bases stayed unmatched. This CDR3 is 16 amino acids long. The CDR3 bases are TGTGCCAGCAGTTTACGACAGGGCCCGATATACAATGAGCAGTTCTTC. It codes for CASSLRQGPIYNEQFF.

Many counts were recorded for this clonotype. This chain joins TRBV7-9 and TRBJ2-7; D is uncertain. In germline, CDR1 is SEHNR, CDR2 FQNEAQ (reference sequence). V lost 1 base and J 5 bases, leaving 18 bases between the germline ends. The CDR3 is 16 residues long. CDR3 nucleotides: TGTGCCAGCAGCTTAGGTATGACTGCCGAGCATGACGAGCAGTACTTC. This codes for CASSLGMTAEHDEQYF. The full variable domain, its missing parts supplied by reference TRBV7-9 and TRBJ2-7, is DTGVSQNPRHKITKRGQNVTFRCDPISEHNRLYWYRQTLGQGPEFLTYFQNEAQLEKSRLLSDRFSAERPKGSFSTLEIQRTEQGDSAMYLCASSLGMTAEHDEQYFGPGTRLTVT.

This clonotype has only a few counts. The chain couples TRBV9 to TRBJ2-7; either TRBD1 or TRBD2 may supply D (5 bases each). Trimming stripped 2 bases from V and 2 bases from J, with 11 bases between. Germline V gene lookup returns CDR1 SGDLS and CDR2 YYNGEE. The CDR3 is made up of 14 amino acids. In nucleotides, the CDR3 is TGTGCCAGCAGCGTCGGGACCCAACCCTACGAGCAGTACTTC. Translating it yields CASSVGTQPYEQYF.

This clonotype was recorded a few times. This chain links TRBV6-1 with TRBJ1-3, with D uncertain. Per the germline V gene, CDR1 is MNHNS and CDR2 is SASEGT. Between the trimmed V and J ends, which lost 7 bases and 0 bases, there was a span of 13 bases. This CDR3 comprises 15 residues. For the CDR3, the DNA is TGTGCCAGCAATACCGGACTCTACTCTGGAAACACCATATATTTT. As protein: CASNTGLYSGNTIYF.

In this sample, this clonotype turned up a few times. This chain's CDR3 is CASSARQGPGNTIYF. CDR3 bases: TGTGCCAGCAGCGCCCGACAGGGCCCTGGAAACACCATATATTTT. This chain uses TRBV9 with TRBJ1-3; TRBD1 matches at 7 bases. The CDR3 consists of 15 residues. Germline assignment: CDR1 SGDLS and CDR2 YYNGEE. J gave up 2 bases and V 3 bases, and 5 bases lay outside the gene matches. Combining the CDR3 with reference TRBV9 and TRBJ1-3 gives the whole variable domain DSGVTQTPKHLITATGQRVTLRCSPRSGDLSVYWYQQSLDQGLQFLIQYYNGEERAKGNILERFSAQQFPDLHSELNLSSLELGDSALYFCASSARQGPGNTIYFGEGSWLTVV.